Described below is a single T cell receptor (beta chain) sequence and its context. Using immunoSEQ multiplex PCR, the repertoire was profiled, and TCRdb retains in-frame clones only, with some absent. The table has about 120,000 clones, approximately 90% seen once. This entry comes from a study of T cell responses to AZD1222 COVID-19 vaccine. The CDR3 is 12 amino acids. The V and J ends lost 5 bases and 5 bases respectively, with 8 bases between them. Germline lookup yields CDR1 SGHNT and CDR2 YENEEA. V usage is TRBV11-3 and J usage is TRBJ2-3; maybe TRBD2 (6 bases). This material consisted of peripheral blood, taken on day 0 of AZD1222 vaccination. The sequence was collected from an adult in good health. Here the CDR3 reads CASSRERDTQYF. The CDR3, as DNA: TGTGCCAGCAGCCGGGAGAGAGATACGCAGTATTTT.